The clone carrying this T cell receptor beta chain was counted ten times or more. The data originate from a study of CD8+CD57+ T cells in acquired aplastic anemia. The use of genomic DNA as template underpinned the TCR beta VDJ and CDR3 profiling. TCRdb called the reads again in MiXCR, with one record for every CDR3 protein. The data contain about 200,000 distinct CDR3 sequences, 30% to 40% of them seen just once; the ten biggest clones take up roughly 1.1%. V was pared by 4 bases and J by 4 bases, with 8 bases between. Germline CDR1 and CDR2: SGHNT and YYREEE (reference sequence). The CDR3 has 12 residues.

Material: sorted CD4+, CD8+, or CD8+CD57+ T cells (not recorded which) from PBMCs. The rearrangement links TRBV5-4 to TRBJ1-2, with D hard to call. This TCR was sampled from a human donor in good health, serving as a control. CDR3 in DNA: TGTGCCAGCAGCCTGCCTCGCTATGGCTACACCTTC. It is translated as CASSLPRYGYTF.